This TCR beta chain was sequenced in a study of vaccination effects on CD4 cells after COVID-19. Notes on this clone: Its antigen is unidentified.

Following culture for about ten days, CD4+ T cells were isolated. TCRdb keeps only in-frame clones here, not all; method: immunoSEQ multiplex PCR. The sample yields tens of thousands of clones, approximately 67% seen once. CDR3 size: 13 residues. From germline, CDR1 is MNHEY and CDR2 SMNVEV (reference sequence). The ends lost 1 base at V and 10 bases at J; junction bases unmatched: 1. The TCR was taken from a human donor who received a COVID-19 vaccine. The chain carries TRBV27 and TRBJ1-1; 12 positions agree with TRBD1. Here the sequenced sample was CD4+ T cells from PBMCs cultured without peptide, taken before COVID-19 vaccination. The DNA of the CDR3 is TGTGCCAGCAGTTTATGGGACAGGGGGCGAGCTTTCTTT. This translates into CASSLWDRGRAFF.